The 22 T cell receptor beta chains below all came from one sample that was sequenced in a study of kidney transplant recipient with SARS-CoV-2 infection. TCRdb redid the calling of the reads with MiXCR, one entry per CDR3 protein. The data show roughly 230,000 distinct CDR3 sequences, 25% to 30% seen once. The source material was a blood sample, sampled at baseline and between days 110 and 120 from a kidney transplant recipient. The receptors derive from a young adult male patient who had COVID-19 and was a kidney transplant recipient. Some T cells here may be from the graft donor.

This clonotype appeared many times. J is TRBJ2-4 and V is TRBV7-3; TRBD2 matches 10 bases. The last part of the DNA fits TRBJ2-1 better; the J call may be wrong. Per germline, CDR1 SGHTA and CDR2 FQGTGA. CDR3 length: 14 residues. CDR3 in amino acids: CASSESSGSNEQFF. In DNA form, the CDR3 reads TGTGCCAGCAGCGAATCTAGCGGGAGCAACGAGCAGTTCTTC.

In this sample, this clonotype turned up a few times. The chain uses TRBV6-4 and TRBJ2-3; the D is unclear. The length of the CDR3 is 12 residues. The germline V and J ends were trimmed by 0 bases and 6 bases, with 4 bases remaining between them. Germline V gives CDR1 MRHNA, CDR2 SNTAGT. CDR3 nucleotide sequence: TGTGCCAGCAGTGACTCGATTGATACGCAGTATTTT. Its translation is CASSDSIDTQYF.

The chain has TRBV6-9 and TRBJ1-2, with D hard to call. Germline V gene data show CDR1 as MNHGY and CDR2 as SVAAGI. The CDR3 spans 17 residues. Trimming shortened V by 5 bases and J by 4 bases, and 23 bases separated the two germline ends. The CDR3 spells CASSKKMPYRKTYGYTF. As DNA, the CDR3 is TGTGCCAGCAGTAAGAAGATGCCTTACAGAAAGACCTATGGCTACACCTTC.

With respect to this clonotype: It may be a read error: a sequence one base away is much more abundant. This chain connects TRBV9 to TRBJ2-2; perhaps TRBD2 as D (7 bases). Trimming took 0 bases from V and 12 from J, leaving 9 bases between them. The CDR3 runs 12 residues. The germline V gene has CDR1 SGDLS and CDR2 YYNGEE. The CDR3 DNA sequence: TGTGCCAGCAGCGTAGAGGGGGGGAAGCTGTTTTTT. Translated: CASSVEGGKLFF.

This clonotype was recorded many times. This sequence joins TRBV5-1 and TRBJ2-2, with a weak D call TRBD1 (6 bases). This CDR3 spans 16 amino acids. V lost 2 bases to trimming and J lost 6 bases, with 17 bases between them. Germline-derived CDR1 and CDR2 are SGHRS and YFSETQ. The CDR3 region has the DNA TGCGCCAGCAGCTTTACAGGGATCCACCGGGCCGGGGAGCTGTTTTTT. Translation gives CASSFTGIHRAGELFF. The full variable domain, its missing parts supplied by reference TRBV5-1 and TRBJ2-2, is KAGVTQTPRYLIKTRGQQVTLSCSPISGHRSVSWYQQTPGQGLQFLFEYFSETQRNKGNFPGRFSGRQFSNSRSEMNVSTLELGDSALYLCASSFTGIHRAGELFFGEGSRLTVL.

On this clonotype itself: Possible read error: a much larger clone is one base away. The chain recombines TRBV27 with TRBJ2-5; 10 bases match TRBD1. The J call may not be correct, given that the DNA end is closer to TRBJ2-7. This CDR3 comprises 15 residues. Germline CDR1 MNHEY, CDR2 SMNVEV (reference sequence). This chain's CDR3 is CANSPKDRGPYEQYF. CDR3 sequence (DNA): TGTGCCAACAGTCCTAAAGACAGGGGGCCCTACGAGCAGTACTTC.

This clonotype was counted at least ten times. CDR3: CASSKRLAGGGKNIQYF. CDR3 nucleotide sequence: TGTGCCAGCAGCAAGAGACTAGCGGGAGGGGGGAAAAACATTCAGTACTTC. The rearrangement uses TRBV21-1 and TRBJ2-4; TRBD2, the table's D call, lacks a check against the DNA. TRBV21-1 is classified as a pseudogene. The CDR3 is 17 amino acids.

The chain is built from TRBV7-2 and TRBJ2-1; the match to TRBD2 covers 12 bases. The J segment lost 7 bases and the V segment lost 6 bases, leaving 13 bases of the junction unmatched. The germline CDR1 and CDR2 sequences are SGHTA and FQGNSA. This CDR3 has 17 amino acids. This CDR3 reads CASRTPLLTSGRNEQFF. CDR3 nucleotide sequence: TGTGCCAGCAGAACTCCCTTATTAACTAGCGGGAGGAATGAGCAGTTCTTC.

This clonotype was observed many times. The rearrangement joins TRBV20-1 to TRBJ2-7; D call uncertain. The length of the CDR3 is 12 residues. V lost 3 bases, J lost 3 bases, and 9 bases lay in between. Per germline, CDR1 DFQATT and CDR2 SNEGSKA (reference sequence). The CDR3 loop is CSARDAGYEQYF. The DNA for the CDR3 is TGCAGTGCTAGGGACGCCGGCTACGAGCAGTACTTC.

There are many counts of this clonotype. The chain has TRBV6-5 and TRBJ1-2; D is unclear. Germline CDR1 MNHEY, CDR2 SVGAGI. The ends were cut back, 5 bases at V and 4 bases at J, with 23 bases in the middle. The CDR3 consists of 17 residues. This CDR3 is CASSGLIGGRKTYGYTF. The DNA of the CDR3 is TGTGCCAGCAGTGGATTAATAGGTGGGAGAAAGACCTATGGCTACACCTTC.

This clonotype was recorded at least ten times. The V call is TRBV5-1, the J call TRBJ1-5, with D uncertain. This CDR3 contains 13 residues. Germline CDR1 is SGHRS and CDR2 is YFSETQ. Between the trimmed V and J ends, which lost 3 bases and 6 bases, there was a span of 10 bases. The CDR3 sequence is CASSSTSGQPQHF. The DNA of the CDR3 is TGCGCCAGCAGCTCGACTAGCGGTCAGCCCCAGCATTTT.

This clonotype showed up many times. The chain uses TRBV19 and TRBJ2-2; D is uncertain. V was shortened by 3 bases and J by 4 bases, with 9 bases between the two germline ends. CDR3 length: 14 amino acids. The germline V gene encodes CDR1 LNHDA and CDR2 SQIVND (reference sequence). CDR3 sequence reads: CASSMGPGTGELFF. CDR3 nucleotides: TGTGCCAGTAGTATGGGCCCGGGCACCGGGGAGCTGTTTTTT.

The chain is built from TRBV7-3 and TRBJ2-3, with 8 bases aligning to TRBD2. V lost 5 bases, J lost 0 bases, and 13 bases stayed unmatched. The CDR3 consists of 18 residues. Per germline, CDR1 SGHTA and CDR2 FQGTGA. CDR3 sequence: CASSHWMRGAASTDTQYF. As DNA, the CDR3 is TGTGCCAGCAGCCATTGGATGCGGGGGGCGGCTAGCACAGATACGCAGTATTTT.

This clonotype was counted ten times or more. V gene TRBV28 combines with J gene TRBJ1-2; D unresolved. The V and J ends lost 2 bases and 4 bases respectively, with 11 bases between them. Germline V CDR1 and CDR2: MDHEN, SYDVKM. The CDR3 consists of 14 residues. For the CDR3, the DNA is TGTGCCAGCAGTTTAGGAGGGAGGGCCTATGGCTACACCTTC. This encodes CASSLGGRAYGYTF.

Notes on this clonotype: A much larger clone lies a single base off, so this may be a read error. J is TRBJ1-2 and V is TRBV28; TRBD1 is a possible D gene (6 bases). Trimming cost V 8 bases and J 8 bases, with 15 bases left between them. The length of the CDR3 is 12 residues. Per germline, CDR1 MDHEN and CDR2 SYDVKM. Here the CDR3 reads CASGTRTVGYTF. CDR3 DNA: TGTGCCAGCGGTACCCGGACAGTAGGCTACACCTTC.

This clonotype showed up many times. The rearrangement links TRBV11-2 to TRBJ1-3, with D maybe TRBD1 (5 bases). CDR3 length: 17 amino acids. Germline-derived CDR1 and CDR2 are SGHAT and FQNNGV. The ends were cut back, 5 bases at V and 4 bases at J, with 21 bases in the middle. The CDR3 DNA sequence: TGTGCCAGCAGCGCCGCCGGCGGGGCGAGACGGGGAAACACCATATATTTT. This codes for CASSAAGGARRGNTIYF. The complete variable domain, with remaining parts taken from reference TRBV11-2 and TRBJ1-3, reads EAGVAQSPRYKIIEKRQSVAFWCNPISGHATLYWYQQILGQGPKLLIQFQNNGVVDDSQLPKDRFSAERLKGVDSTLKIQPAKLEDSAVYLCASSAAGGARRGNTIYFGEGSWLTVV.

Details on this clonotype: Its ends do not fully match the called genes, so a read error is possible. J is TRBJ2-3 and V is TRBV7-2; 11 nucleotides match TRBD2. This CDR3 is 17 amino acids long. Looked up from germline, CDR1 is SGHTA and CDR2 is FQGNSA. The CDR3 nucleotides read TGTGCCGGCAGCGCCGGGACTAGCGGCAGGGGGACAGATACGCAGTATTTT. Translating gives CAGSAGTSGRGTDTQYF.

Note on this clonotype: A much larger clone lies one base from this, so it may be a read error. The J gene is TRBJ1-2, the V gene TRBV12-5; maybe TRBD1 (5 bases). V dropped 5 bases and J dropped 4 bases, with 23 bases sitting between them. CDR3 length: 17 amino acids. CDR1 is LGHNT, CDR2 FRNRAP, per germline. The CDR3 protein is CASGGGDSQGKTYGYTF. DNA for the CDR3: TGTGCTAGTGGTGGTGGTGATTCGCAGGGAAAGACCTATGGCTACACCTTC. Full variable domain (missing parts from reference TRBV12-5 and TRBJ1-2): DARVTQTPRHKVTEMGQEVTMRCQPILGHNTVFWYRQTMMQGLELLAYFRNRAPLDDSGMPKDRFSAEMPDATLATLKIQPSEPRDSAVYFCASGGGDSQGKTYGYTFGSGTRLTVV.

This clonotype was recorded many times. The chain couples TRBV20-1 to TRBJ2-7, with 11 positions matching TRBD2. The CDR3 extends over 15 amino acids. Germline assignment: CDR1 DFQATT and CDR2 SNEGSKA (reference sequence). Trimming at V came to 6 bases and at J to 3 bases, leaving 10 bases not matched to a gene. Here the CDR3 reads CSAEELAGVIYEQYF. CDR3 in DNA: TGCAGTGCGGAAGAACTAGCGGGAGTTATCTACGAGCAGTACTTC.

Points on this clonotype: One base away lies a much larger clone, so this may be a sequencing read error. V is TRBV5-1 and J is TRBJ1-2; D gene ambiguous. The CDR3 loop spans 16 amino acids. Per the germline V gene, CDR1 is SGHRS and CDR2 is YFSETQ. Trimming pared 7 bases from V and 4 bases from J, leaving 23 bases between. The CDR3 is CASHFLSIRKTYGYTF. The DNA for the CDR3 is TGCGCCAGCCATTTTCTATCGATTCGAAAGACCTATGGCTACACCTTC.

To note about this clonotype: One end of the junction is discordant with germline, which a read error may explain. The CDR3 spells CASSGTQYVPLQF. As DNA, the CDR3 is TGTGCCAGCAGTGGCACCCAATATGTACCCCTCCAATTT. The chain combines TRBV25-1 with TRBJ1-6, with D hard to call. There are 13 residues in the CDR3. CDR1 MGHDK and CDR2 SYGVNS come from the germline V gene.

A remark on this clonotype: One base away lies a much larger clone, so this may be a sequencing read error. This chain links TRBV3-1 with TRBJ2-2; the D is unclear. There are 18 residues in the CDR3. V lost 5 bases and J 5 bases, leaving 24 bases between the germline ends. Germline CDR1 reads LGHDT; CDR2 reads YNNKEL (reference sequence). In nucleotides, the CDR3 is TGTGCCAGCAGCTTCGACTTTCCCATTTCAGGCTTGACCGGGGAGCTGTTTTTT. The encoded protein is CASSFDFPISGLTGELFF.